These 2 T cell receptor beta chains share one sample of origin, sequenced in a study of cytomegalovirus exposure and HLA in healthy donors. PCR involved 60 Vbeta and 13 Jbeta primers. Libraries were prepared by immunoSEQ multiplex PCR; TCRdb keeps only in-frame clonotypes and omits some of them. The data show 95,000 to 150,000 clones, with roughly 60% seen just once and 10% held by the top ten. What was sequenced was PBMCs. The receptors originated from a man between 35 and 55 years old in good health and CMV-seropositive.

This chain links TRBV28 with TRBJ1-1; 9 bases align to TRBD1. V was pared by 4 bases and J by 4 bases, with 7 bases of the junction left unmatched. Per the germline V gene, CDR1 is MDHEN and CDR2 is SYDVKM. The CDR3 sequence is 15 residues long. The CDR3 is CASSSSGTGITEAFF. The CDR3, as DNA: TGTGCCAGCAGTTCGTCCGGGACAGGGATCACTGAAGCTTTCTTT.

This sequence joins TRBV2 and TRBJ2-7; TRBD1 agrees at 7 bases. The germline V gene has CDR1 SNHLY and CDR2 FYNNEI. The CDR3 covers 16 residues. Losses at the gene ends were 6 bases for V and 0 bases for J; bases not matched to a gene: 11. CDR3 protein: CASRLTKWTGSYEQYF. The CDR3 nucleotides read TGTGCCAGCAGGCTGACGAAGTGGACAGGCTCCTACGAGCAGTACTTC.